Below, 12 T cell receptor beta chains from the same sample are listed, as sequenced in a study of blood T cell repertoires in COVID-19. The protocol was immunoSEQ multiplex PCR, while the TCRdb copy is restricted to in-frame clones and leaves out a portion. The repertoire includes roughly 200,000 clones, roughly four fifths of them detected once, and over 7% sits in the top ten. The specimen sequenced was peripheral blood. The receptors originated from an elderly woman with COVID-19, enrolled during active disease.

The chain carries TRBV11-1 and TRBJ2-7; 10 nucleotides match TRBD2. The CDR3 totals 16 residues. The V segment lost 4 bases and the J segment 2 bases; nucleotides outside the gene matches: 8. Germline V CDR1 and CDR2: SGHAT, FQDESV (reference sequence). CDR3 sequence: CASSYGLAGVTYEQYF. CDR3 bases: TGTGCCAGCAGCTATGGGCTAGCGGGGGTAACCTACGAGCAGTACTTC. Using reference TRBV11-1 and TRBJ2-7 for the parts outside the CDR3, the full variable domain is EAEVAQSPRYKITEKSQAVAFWCDPISGHATLYWYRQILGQGPELLVQFQDESVVDDSQLPKDRFSAERLKGVDSTLKIQPAELGDSAMYLCASSYGLAGVTYEQYFGPGTRLTVT.

This chain links TRBV6-5 with TRBJ1-3; D is unclear. Germline V gene data show CDR1 as MNHEY and CDR2 as SVGAGI. This CDR3 comprises 14 residues. V lost 0 bases and J 6 bases, leaving 9 bases between the germline ends. The CDR3 protein is CASSYSYYLNTIYF. The CDR3 nucleotides are TGTGCCAGCAGTTACTCGTACTACCTAAACACCATATATTTT.

The V call is TRBV25-1, the J call TRBJ1-4; D is unresolved. Germline CDR1 MGHDK, CDR2 SYGVNS. This CDR3 is 14 amino acids long. V lost 5 bases to trimming and J lost 8 bases, with 15 bases between them. The CDR3 loop is CASSSPVREEKLFF. In DNA form, the CDR3 reads TGTGCCAGCAGTAGTCCTGTGAGGGAGGAAAAACTGTTTTTT.

The gene calls are TRBV29-1 and TRBJ2-1; perhaps TRBD2 as D (6 bases). This CDR3 has 15 residues. The germline CDR1 and CDR2 sequences are SQVTM and ANQGSEA. Deletions cut 0 bases from V and 7 bases from J, with 16 bases between. The CDR3 region is CSVEDRDGRMNEQFF. CDR3 coding DNA: TGCAGCGTTGAAGATCGGGACGGGAGAATGAATGAGCAGTTCTTC.

The gene calls are TRBV5-5 and TRBJ1-5; D gene unclear. This CDR3 has 14 residues. CDR1 SGHKS and CDR2 YYEKEE come from the germline V gene (reference sequence). Trimming pared 2 bases from V and 5 bases from J, leaving 11 bases between. The CDR3 is CASSLQSLDQPQHF. CDR3 DNA: TGTGCCAGCAGCTTACAGTCTCTCGATCAGCCCCAGCATTTT.

This clone appeared a single time. Other DNA variants within this sample encode the same CDR3. The chain links TRBV18 to TRBJ2-7; TRBD1 agrees at 7 bases. CDR1 and CDR2 from the germline V gene are KGHSH and LQKENI. The junction had 6 bases not matched to a gene; V was cut back by 4 bases and J by 0 bases. The length of the CDR3 is 15 residues. CDR3 protein: CASSRRDSLSYEQYF. The CDR3 DNA reads as TGTGCCAGCTCACGCCGGGACAGCCTCTCCTACGAGCAGTACTTC.

This chain's CDR3 is CASSIVAGGLYNEQFF. CDR3 DNA sequence: TGTGCCAGTAGTATAGTGGCGGGGGGCCTCTACAATGAGCAGTTCTTC. This chain links TRBV19 with TRBJ2-1; 8 nucleotides align to TRBD2. This CDR3 contains 16 residues. Germline-derived CDR1 and CDR2 are LNHDA and SQIVND (reference sequence). V shed 1 base and J 3 bases; nucleotides not matched to a gene: 5.

The chain employs TRBV28 and TRBJ1-5; 7 nucleotides match TRBD1. The CDR3 has 13 residues. The ends lost 6 bases at V and 5 bases at J; junction bases unmatched: 4. CDR1 and CDR2 (germline): MDHEN, SYDVKM. The CDR3 region has the DNA TGTGCCAGCAGCCGGGACAGCCATCAGCCCCAGCATTTT. This encodes CASSRDSHQPQHF. Together with reference TRBV28 and TRBJ1-5, the CDR3 gives the full variable domain: DVKVTQSSRYLVKRTGEKVFLECVQDMDHENMFWYRQDPGLGLRLIYFSYDVKMKEKGDIPEGYSVSREKKERFSLILESASTNQTSMYLCASSRDSHQPQHFGDGTRLSIL.

J is TRBJ1-2 and V is TRBV27; D gene unclear. The germline gives CDR1 MNHEY, CDR2 SMNVEV (reference sequence). There are 14 residues in the CDR3. The V and J ends lost 5 bases and 4 bases respectively, with 14 bases between them. The CDR3 DNA reads TGTGCCAGCAGTCCCTCGCGGGGTCCCTATGGCTACACCTTC. Its protein is CASSPSRGPYGYTF.

The chain has TRBV7-8 and TRBJ2-1, with 11 bases identical to TRBD2. CDR3 length: 14 amino acids. Germline V gene data show CDR1 as SGHVS and CDR2 as FQNEAQ. Unmatched junction bases numbered 6, after V lost 5 bases and J lost 9 bases. CDR3 loop: CASSPGTSGGEQFF. CDR3 nucleotide sequence: TGTGCCAGCAGCCCTGGGACTAGCGGAGGTGAGCAGTTCTTC.

The chain links TRBV10-3 to TRBJ1-1; no clear D gene. Germline V gene sequence: CDR1 ENHRY, CDR2 SYGVKD. The ends were cut back, 0 bases at V and 7 bases at J, with 6 bases in the middle. This CDR3 contains 12 residues. The CDR3 loop is CAISESINEAFF. The DNA for the CDR3 is TGTGCCATCAGTGAGTCAATAAATGAAGCTTTCTTT.

In its sample, this clone was seen a few times. The V call is TRBV28, the J call TRBJ1-6, with D maybe TRBD1 (5 bases). V lost 6 bases, J lost 6 bases, and 18 bases lay in between. The CDR3 extends over 16 amino acids. Germline V CDR1 and CDR2: MDHEN, SYDVKM. The CDR3 is CASSFSGLPVNSPLHF. The CDR3 DNA follows: TGTGCCAGCAGCTTTTCGGGACTTCCCGTTAATTCACCCCTCCACTTT.